This is a list of T cell receptor beta chains from one sample in a study of T cells in Graves' hyperthyroidism and ophthalmopathy. A single record per CDR3 protein comes from TCRdb applying MiXCR to the multiplex PCR reads. The sample has a few hundred thousand distinct CDR3 sequences, 15% to 18% seen once; the top ten hold around 7.8%. Sequenced material: blood. All receptors derive from a woman in her thirties with Graves' hyperthyroidism. CDR3s leave out the opening cysteine and the closing phenylalanine or tryptophan.

J gene | V gene | CDR3 protein
TRBJ2-2 | TRBV18 | ASSPPRLSGELF
TRBJ2-5 | TRBV5-4 | ASSLGSVGVQETQY
TRBJ2-7 | TRBV30 | AWIMAGPPYEQY
TRBJ2-3 | TRBV6-2/TRBV6-3 | ASSSTGTSSTDTQY
TRBJ2-3 | TRBV3-1 | ASSSRTNTDTQY
TRBJ2-7 | TRBV20-1 | SASAPGQAYEQY
TRBJ2-5 | TRBV9 | ASGPIGGMETQY
TRBJ2-1 | TRBV2 | ASRGLGAHEQF
TRBJ2-5 | TRBV30 | AWIRITAQETQY
TRBJ1-4 | TRBV7-9 | ASSPRTDEKLF
TRBJ2-7 | TRBV10-3 | AISGQFEQY
TRBJ2-1 | TRBV20-1 | SARDVGTSGLNEQF
TRBJ1-5 | TRBV5-1 | ASSLAPGANQPQH
TRBJ2-4 | TRBV20-1 | SARTGGLLDIQY
TRBJ2-1 | TRBV2 | ASSRRINEQF
TRBJ2-7 | TRBV10-3 | AAETEGLEQY
TRBJ2-3 | TRBV6-1 | ASGLVGPDTQY
TRBJ2-1 | TRBV24-1 | ATSDQTSRAYNEQF
TRBJ2-7 | TRBV11-2 | ASSLVSGAYEQY
TRBJ2-7 | TRBV2 | ASIGFEQY
TRBJ2-7 | TRBV29-1 | SVEDYNSYEQY
TRBJ2-3 | TRBV20-1 | SARENRGLLYRDTQY
TRBJ2-1 | TRBV28 | ASSPVLGTRSYNEQF
TRBJ2-3 | TRBV15 | ATSREKLAGGSTQY
TRBJ2-3 | TRBV28 | ASTALADTQY
TRBJ2-5 | TRBV20-1 | SAERRMGTSEETQY
TRBJ1-2 | TRBV6-5 | ASSYSGQGFGYT
TRBJ2-7 | TRBV20-1 | SARGRGFHEQY
TRBJ1-5 | TRBV20-1 | SASTGAPNQPQH
TRBJ2-3 | TRBV4-1 | ASSQSRTSGTPDTQY
TRBJ2-1 | TRBV7-9 | ASSPVGGNEQF
TRBJ1-2 | TRBV6-1 | ASSDIPRGLPWGGYT
TRBJ2-5 | TRBV28 | ASSQMGLAGAGETQY
TRBJ2-5 | TRBV6-2/TRBV6-3 | ASSYSSDRTQY
TRBJ2-7 | TRBV20-1 | SARQGLAGDYEQY
TRBJ1-1 | TRBV27 | ASSLSLGNTEAF
TRBJ2-1 | TRBV30 | AWSVPREQF
TRBJ2-7 | TRBV2 | ASSEGFLTSGTLFEQY
TRBJ2-7 | TRBV5-6 | ASSPDALAYEQY
TRBJ2-5 | TRBV20-1 | SAGDLAGAQETQY
TRBJ1-4 | TRBV7-9 | ASSLGQANEKLF
TRBJ2-7 | TRBV27 | ASSSLPGDEQY
TRBJ2-1 | TRBV7-9 | ASSLVVNPTSGEYEQF
TRBJ2-1 | TRBV5-6 | ASSFGGTAARSAEQF
TRBJ1-1 | TRBV19 | ASTVGGRNTEAF
TRBJ2-7 | TRBV4-3 | ASSQAGGSGGQY
TRBJ2-3 | TRBV28 | ASSPPLAGGPDTQY
TRBJ2-1 | TRBV2 | ASKGTSGNNEQF
TRBJ2-4 | TRBV6-1 | ASIGEAKNIQY
TRBJ2-1 | TRBV20-1 | SLNRASGYSYNEQF
TRBJ1-3 | TRBV20-1 | SVVGTDTIY
TRBJ1-1 | TRBV29-1 | SDGGDRGTEAF
TRBJ2-7 | TRBV27 | ASRTNNEQY
TRBJ2-2 | TRBV2 | ASSELAAYTGELF
TRBJ1-6 | TRBV2 | ASSEAGRYNSPLH